A selection of T cell receptor beta chains follows, all from one sample in a study of blood T cell repertoires in COVID-19. Clones were sequenced by immunoSEQ multiplex PCR, and TCRdb holds only the in-frame ones, with some missing. The table includes about 71,000 clones, around 86% detected once. Sequences were obtained from peripheral blood. These receptors all come from a man aged 30 to 45 with acute or convalescent COVID-19. The conserved cysteine and the conserved F or W are not part of the CDR3 here. The D gene is left open where the match is weak.

>TRBV5-1|TRBD1|TRBJ1-3
ASSLGQGAHRSGNTIY
>TRBV6-5|TRBD1|TRBJ1-4
ASSRQGDDEKLF
>TRBV2|TRBD1|TRBJ1-5
ASCRDREVQPQH
>TRBV5-4|TRBD2|TRBJ2-1
ASSPAGGRSYNEQF
>TRBV5-1|TRBD1|TRBJ2-1
ASSVTGTGGLNEQF
>TRBV19|.|TRBJ1-3
ASSISGAGMSSGNTIY
>TRBV12-3/TRBV12-4|TRBD1|TRBJ1-2
ASSLLRGDGYT
>TRBV7-8|.|TRBJ1-6
ASSLGPFSRGISSPLH
>TRBV19|TRBD1|TRBJ1-3
ASSMPTGDTSGNTIY
>TRBV9|.|TRBJ1-3
ASSSQLRRSEILY
>TRBV2|.|TRBJ1-4
ASGSAGTNEKLF
>TRBV3-1/TRBV3-2|TRBD1|TRBJ1-2
ASSPIGQGGGYT
>TRBV30|TRBD1|TRBJ1-2
AWTRDRGVGYT
>TRBV6-5|TRBD1|TRBJ1-1
ASTYRGRTEAF